This TCR beta chain was identified in a study of cytomegalovirus exposure and HLA in healthy donors. Study-wide results and limits: Three chains linked to CMV were shown in vitro to be specific for CMV antigens. Altogether, about 160 TCR beta chains were recorded as cytomegalovirus-associated. Rare TCR sequences dominated, though some public TCRs recurred in many donors.

A word on this clone: Its specificity is not known.

Sequenced by immunoSEQ multiplex PCR; TCRdb stores in-frame clones only, minus some. The data show around 300,000 clones, with around 86% seen just once and 0.95% to 1.1% held by the top ten. V was clipped by 6 bases and J by 1 base; unmatched bases: 7. The CDR3 spans 15 residues. In germline, CDR1 is ENHRY, CDR2 SYGVKD. The chain links TRBV10-3 to TRBJ2-7, with TRBD1 matching over 9 bases. The source of this sequence is a woman aged 18-30 years in good health and CMV-seronegative. Sequenced: PBMCs. CDR3 loop: CAISLQGAFSYEQYF. CDR3 sequence (DNA): TGTGCCATCAGCCTACAGGGGGCTTTTTCCTACGAGCAGTACTTC.